Below, one T cell receptor beta chain is given with its context. This specimen comes from a study of blood T cell repertoires in COVID-19. In the source study's methods: Estimates of nucleated cell counts were drawn from the amplification of reference gene primers. Sequencing used immunoSEQ multiplex PCR; TCRdb keeps in-frame clones, though not all of them. The D gene and trimming were derived from the DNA, and the V and J assignments and clone size from that table. The sample has about 130,000 clones, approximately 81% seen once. This CDR3 has 15 residues. CDR1 and CDR2 from the germline V gene are SGHRS and YFSETQ. Trimming removed 0 bases at V and 4 bases at J, with 12 bases between.

The sequenced material came from peripheral blood. The receptor's source is a man in his sixties with acute or convalescent COVID-19. This sequence joins TRBV5-1 and TRBJ2-3, with D possibly TRBD2 on 6 matching bases. CDR3 in amino acids: CASSLGGGRPDTQYF. The CDR3 bases are TGCGCCAGCAGCTTGGGGGGAGGTCGGCCAGATACGCAGTATTTT.